These 27 T cell receptor beta chains share one sample of origin, sequenced in a study of CXCR3-negative and CXCR3-positive naive CD8 T cells. Researchers prepared the TRB cDNA libraries using 5' RACE with UMI labels. After re-calling the 5' RACE reads, TCRdb lists one entry per CDR3 protein, DNA absent. In total, the table holds tens of thousands of distinct CDR3 sequences. The sequencing sample was made of naive CXCR3- CD8+ T cells from blood. Subset: CD45RO-CCR7+CD27+CD95- naive CD8+ T cells lacking CXCR3 (TNR3-). The receptors stem from a human donor in good health. Some clones in this sample may be carry-over from other donors' samples.

This rearrangement joins TRBV15 to TRBJ2-7. Germline V gene lookup returns CDR1 LNHNV and CDR2 YYDKDF (reference sequence). The CDR3 is made up of 16 amino acids. CDR3 sequence: CATSRGVQQQPYEQYF.

The chain carries TRBV29-1 and TRBJ2-3; TCRdb calls TRBD1, which cannot be checked without DNA. Per germline, CDR1 SQVTM and CDR2 ANQGSEA. This CDR3 contains 15 residues. CDR3 sequence: CSARGGGGPTDTQYF.

This chain connects TRBV4-2 to TRBJ1-1. The CDR3 runs to 13 residues. Per germline, CDR1 LGHNA and CDR2 YNFKEQ. The CDR3 here is CASSQSKGTEAFF.

V and J are TRBV14 and TRBJ1-4; TCRdb reports TRBD1, a call that lacks DNA to check it against. This CDR3 has 17 residues. Germline loops: CDR1 SGHDN, CDR2 FVKESK. The CDR3 sequence: CASSQGLAGGSHEKLFF.

The V and J genes are TRBV29-1 and TRBJ2-5. Looked up from germline, CDR1 is SQVTM and CDR2 is ANQGSEA. The length of the CDR3 is 13 residues. The CDR3: CSVVAPNQETQYF.

CDR3 protein: CASIQVGANVLTF. This chain connects TRBV12-3 or TRBV12-4 to TRBJ2-6. The CDR3 is made up of 13 amino acids.

The CDR3 is CSAPTDSGANVLTF. This sequence joins TRBV29-1 and TRBJ2-6; checking the TCRdb D call of TRBD1 is not possible without DNA. The CDR3 runs to 14 residues. Germline CDR1 and CDR2: SQVTM and ANQGSEA. Full variable domain (missing parts from reference TRBV29-1 and TRBJ2-6): SAVISQKPSRDICQRGTSLTIQCQVDSQVTMMFWYRQQPGQSLTLIATANQGSEATYESGFVIDKFPISRPNLTFSTLTVSNMSPEDSSIYLCSAPTDSGANVLTFGAGSRLTVL.

V gene TRBV12-3 or TRBV12-4 combines with J gene TRBJ2-2; the D call of TRBD2 rests on TCRdb alone, since no DNA is present to check it. The CDR3 sequence is 15 residues long. CDR3 residues: CASRRRETNTGELFF.

The chain combines TRBV12-3 or TRBV12-4 with TRBJ2-5; TCRdb picks TRBD1, but there is no DNA to check that call. CDR3 length: 15 amino acids. CDR3 loop: CASSLALRTAQIQYF.

The chain links TRBV28 to TRBJ2-2; the TCRdb call, TRBD1, lacks DNA for checking. The CDR3 covers 15 residues. Germline loops: CDR1 MDHEN, CDR2 SYDVKM. CDR3 sequence reads: CASSSPTGYTGELFF.

V usage is TRBV6-2 or TRBV6-3 and J usage is TRBJ2-7; the TCRdb call, TRBD2, lacks DNA for checking. Germline CDR1 and CDR2: MNHEY and SVGEGT. The CDR3 totals 15 residues. The CDR3 loop reads CASTEPGLGLKEQYF.

This rearrangement joins TRBV4-3 to TRBJ2-5. Germline loops: CDR1 LGHNA, CDR2 YSLEER. This CDR3 has 15 residues. The CDR3 reads CASSPGLLAGETQYF.

The V and J genes are TRBV15 and TRBJ2-7. This CDR3 contains 13 residues. Germline-derived CDR1 and CDR2 are LNHNV and YYDKDF (reference sequence). CDR3 residues: CATSRDHLYEQYF.

The CDR3 sequence: CASSLVTPEPFYEQYF. The chain combines TRBV7-9 with TRBJ2-7; as DNA is missing, the TRBD2 call by TCRdb cannot be tested. CDR1 is SEHNR, CDR2 FQNEAQ, per germline (reference sequence). The CDR3 is 16 residues long. The variable domain in full, completed from reference TRBV7-9 and TRBJ2-7, reads DTGVSQNPRHKITKRGQNVTFRCDPISEHNRLYWYRQTLGQGPEFLTYFQNEAQLEKSRLLSDRFSAERPKGSFSTLEIQRTEQGDSAMYLCASSLVTPEPFYEQYFGPGTRLTVT.

The CDR3 here is CDSSYTGVYGYTF. J is TRBJ1-2 and V is TRBV28; TCRdb's D gene call, TRBD1, goes unchecked for lack of DNA. Looked up from germline, CDR1 is MDHEN and CDR2 is SYDVKM. The CDR3 totals 13 residues.

The rearrangement joins TRBV7-6 to TRBJ1-1; TCRdb selects TRBD1, and the lack of DNA leaves this call unchecked. CDR1 is SGHVS, CDR2 FNYEAQ, per germline. CDR3 length: 15 amino acids. CDR3 amino acids: CASSTRTGGGAEAFF.

The rearrangement links TRBV6-5 to TRBJ1-5; TCRdb lists TRBD1, though no DNA is available to test this call. The CDR3 loop spans 18 amino acids. The germline CDR1 and CDR2 sequences are MNHEY and SVGAGI. The CDR3 sequence is CASSLTSLGVNSNQPQHF.

The chain recombines TRBV29-1 with TRBJ2-6; the TCRdb D gene call, TRBD1, has no DNA to confirm it. CDR1 and CDR2 from the germline V gene are SQVTM and ANQGSEA. The CDR3 loop spans 16 amino acids. CDR3: CSFYGQGAEGANVLTF.

The V and J genes are TRBV7-9 and TRBJ2-7; TCRdb selects TRBD1, and the lack of DNA leaves this call unchecked. CDR1 and CDR2 from the germline V gene are SEHNR and FQNEAQ (reference sequence). The CDR3 is made up of 15 amino acids. The CDR3 spells CASSVDSGTVYEQYF.

The chain combines TRBV7-9 with TRBJ2-3; lacking DNA, the TRBD2 call made by TCRdb goes unchecked. Germline-derived CDR1 and CDR2 are SEHNR and FQNEAQ (reference sequence). The CDR3 extends over 15 amino acids. This CDR3 is CASSGIGSLTDTQYF.

The chain's CDR3 is CSVAGLWSSYEQYF. The gene calls are TRBV29-1 and TRBJ2-7; the D call from TCRdb, TRBD2, cannot be confirmed without DNA. The CDR3 runs 14 residues. Per germline, CDR1 SQVTM and CDR2 ANQGSEA.

The chain has TRBV12-3 or TRBV12-4 and TRBJ2-7. The CDR3 is made up of 15 amino acids. The CDR3 loop reads CASSSDTTFHRGQYF.

The chain combines TRBV4-3 with TRBJ2-1; no DNA is available, so the TRBD1 call from TCRdb remains unchecked. Germline lookup yields CDR1 LGHNA and CDR2 YSLEER. This CDR3 region has 16 residues. CDR3 sequence reads: CASSQGTGGGNNEQFF.

This chain connects TRBV29-1 to TRBJ2-5. Germline V gives CDR1 SQVTM, CDR2 ANQGSEA. The CDR3 spans 11 residues. CDR3 protein: CSVGLEETQYF.

J is TRBJ2-1 and V is TRBV29-1; TCRdb calls TRBD2, which cannot be checked without DNA. Germline V lookup: CDR1 SQVTM, CDR2 ANQGSEA. This CDR3 spans 16 amino acids. The CDR3 loop reads CSVDQASGINLDEQFF.

The chain has TRBV5-1 and TRBJ2-7; TCRdb's D call of TRBD1 is untestable without DNA. CDR3 length: 15 residues. In germline, CDR1 is SGHRS, CDR2 YFSETQ. CDR3 residues: CASSFTGGLAYEQYF. Filled out from reference TRBV5-1 and TRBJ2-7, the complete variable domain reads KAGVTQTPRYLIKTRGQQVTLSCSPISGHRSVSWYQQTPGQGLQFLFEYFSETQRNKGNFPGRFSGRQFSNSRSEMNVSTLELGDSALYLCASSFTGGLAYEQYFGPGTRLTVT.

The chain couples TRBV29-1 to TRBJ1-2; TCRdb's assignment of TRBD1 cannot be checked, as there is no DNA. Germline CDR1 is SQVTM and CDR2 is ANQGSEA. The CDR3 length is 11 residues. CDR3 residues: CSVGQNYGYTF.